The clone carrying this T cell receptor beta chain was counted between two and nine times. The data were taken from a study of cytomegalovirus exposure and HLA in healthy donors. Primers included in the PCR were 60 Vbeta and 13 Jbeta primers. TCRdb's table, derived via immunoSEQ multiplex PCR, lists solely in-frame clones and lacks some. The sample consists of some 56,000 clones, 70% to 85% of them appearing once. The length of the CDR3 is 14 residues. Germline V gene lookup returns CDR1 MRHNA and CDR2 SNTAGT. V lost 3 bases and J lost 7; bases outside the gene matches: 3. The specimen sequenced was PBMCs. The source is a middle-aged man in good health and CMV-seronegative. V and J are TRBV6-4 and TRBJ1-6; TRBD1 aligns across 7 bases. The CDR3 DNA follows: TGTGCCAGCAGTGAACAGGGGAGCAATTCACCCCTCCACTTT. This gives the protein CASSEQGSNSPLHF.